The next 20 T cell receptor beta chains were all read from a single sample in a study of siplizumab effects on memory and regulatory T cells. Sequenced by immunoSEQ multiplex PCR; TCRdb stores in-frame clones only, minus some. The table lists 95,000 to 110,000 clones, 93% of them singletons. Sequenced: Tregs sorted from blood. The receptors originated from a human donor in good health.

The chain couples TRBV5-1 to TRBJ2-5; 9 bases align to TRBD2. Germline CDR1 reads SGHRS; CDR2 reads YFSETQ. The CDR3 runs to 16 residues. Unmatched junction bases numbered 7, after V lost 2 bases and J lost 2 bases. In nucleotides, the CDR3 is TGCGCCAGCAGCTTAGAACTAGCGGGTATACAAGAGACCCAGTACTTC. Residues: CASSLELAGIQETQYF.

The chain links TRBV9 to TRBJ1-2; TRBD1 matches at 9 bases. The CDR3 runs to 15 residues. Germline CDR1 SGDLS, CDR2 YYNGEE. With V trimmed by 3 bases and J by 8 bases, 11 bases remained unmatched. CDR3 bases: TGTGCCAGCAGCGCCGAGCCCACAGGGGGCTGGGGCTACACCTTC. Its translation: CASSAEPTGGWGYTF.

V is TRBV10-2 and J is TRBJ2-2; 7 positions match TRBD1. V trimming: 6 bases; J trimming: 0 bases; junction bases outside the gene matches: 7. Germline V lookup: CDR1 WSHSY, CDR2 SAAADI. The CDR3 is made up of 16 amino acids. The DNA of the CDR3 is TGCGCCAGCAGGATACAGGGGAGAGCGAACACCGGGGAGCTGTTTTTT. This codes for CASRIQGRANTGELFF.

This clone was observed a single time. The chain is built from TRBV27 and TRBJ1-1, with unresolved D. The CDR3 covers 13 residues. Trimming shortened V by 8 bases and J by 0 bases, and 10 bases separated the two germline ends. The germline V gene encodes CDR1 MNHEY and CDR2 SMNVEV (reference sequence). This CDR3 is CASFRHLNTEAFF. The CDR3 nucleotides are TGTGCCAGCTTTCGGCACCTGAACACTGAAGCTTTCTTT.

The rearrangement links TRBV5-6 to TRBJ2-7; D not certain. Germline CDR1 SGHDT, CDR2 YYEEEE. Deletions cut 0 bases from V and 7 bases from J, with 17 bases between. The CDR3 is 15 residues long. CDR3 loop: CASSLAKYSKMEQYF. The CDR3 nucleotides read TGTGCCAGCAGCTTGGCCAAGTACTCCAAAATGGAGCAGTACTTC.

In this sample, this clone turned up once. This sequence joins TRBV30 and TRBJ2-7; 7 nucleotides match TRBD2. This CDR3 contains 13 residues. The germline gives CDR1 GTSNPN, CDR2 SVGIG (reference sequence). The junction had 4 bases not matched to a gene; V was cut back by 4 bases and J by 1 base. The CDR3 is CAWKGTISYEQYF. The CDR3 DNA follows: TGTGCCTGGAAGGGGACTATATCCTACGAGCAGTACTTC. Based on the CDR3 plus reference TRBV30 and TRBJ2-7, the full variable domain is SQTIHQWPATLVQPVGSPLSLECTVEGTSNPNLYWYRQAAGRGLQLLFYSVGIGQISSEVPQNLSASRPQDRQFILSSKKLLLSDSGFYLCAWKGTISYEQYFGPGTRLTVT.

The chain is built from TRBV9 and TRBJ2-3, with a tentative D call TRBD2 (6 bases). The CDR3 runs 16 residues. Trimming stripped 4 bases from V and 2 bases from J, with 17 bases between. Germline CDR1 SGDLS, CDR2 YYNGEE. CDR3 sequence: CASSSSGGAATDTQYF. DNA for the CDR3: TGTGCCAGCAGCTCTAGTGGCGGGGCGGCCACAGATACGCAGTATTTT.

The rearrangement uses TRBV19 and TRBJ1-2, with a weak D call TRBD1 (6 bases). V lost 3 bases, J lost 6 bases, and 17 bases lay in between. CDR1 LNHDA and CDR2 SQIVND come from the germline V gene (reference sequence). This CDR3 is 15 amino acids long. The CDR3 loop is CASSMAGGQEDGYTF. The CDR3 coding sequence is TGTGCCAGTAGTATGGCTGGGGGGCAGGAGGATGGCTACACCTTC.

The chain uses TRBV5-4 and TRBJ1-2; D is uncertain. The V and J ends lost 5 bases and 4 bases respectively, with 12 bases between them. The CDR3 runs to 13 residues. Germline V gene lookup returns CDR1 SGHNT and CDR2 YYREEE (reference sequence). The CDR3 is CASRTTGPYGYTF. CDR3 bases: TGTGCCAGCAGGACGACTGGGCCCTATGGCTACACCTTC. Looking up the rest from reference TRBV5-4 and TRBJ1-2 gives the full variable domain: ETGVTQSPTHLIKTRGQQVTLRCSSQSGHNTVSWYQQALGQGPQFIFQYYREEENGRGNFPPRFSGLQFPNYSSELNVNALELDDSALYLCASRTTGPYGYTFGSGTRLTVV.

This rearrangement joins TRBV15 to TRBJ2-7; D ambiguous. This CDR3 is built from 13 residues. Germline CDR1 LNHNV, CDR2 YYDKDF (reference sequence). V lost 5 bases to trimming and J lost 0 bases, with 8 bases between them. DNA of the CDR3: TGTGCCACCAGCGGCGGAAACTCCTACGAGCAGTACTTC. This codes for CATSGGNSYEQYF.

V usage is TRBV7-9 and J usage is TRBJ1-5; D gene uncertain. Trimming stripped 8 bases from V and 2 bases from J, with 10 bases between. In germline, CDR1 is SEHNR, CDR2 FQNEAQ (reference sequence). The CDR3 covers 13 residues. The CDR3 DNA follows: TGTGCCAGCGCCGAGTGGGGCAATCAGCCCCAGCATTTT. Protein: CASAEWGNQPQHF.

The genes are TRBV10-2 and TRBJ2-7; TRBD2 matches at 10 bases. V dropped 6 bases and J dropped 1; count of bases not matched to a gene: 9. Germline lookup yields CDR1 WSHSY and CDR2 SAAADI. The CDR3 sequence is 16 residues long. Here the CDR3 reads CASSRGASGGSYEQYF. CDR3 nucleotides: TGCGCCAGCAGCAGAGGGGCTAGCGGGGGTTCCTACGAGCAGTACTTC.

The rearrangement links TRBV30 to TRBJ2-7; 11 positions match TRBD2. Germline trimming cut 6 bases from V and 7 bases from J; bases unmatched to any gene: 8. The CDR3 consists of 13 residues. Germline V gene lookup returns CDR1 GTSNPN and CDR2 SVGIG (reference sequence). The chain's CDR3 is CACHLAGGGEQYF. CDR3 nucleotides: TGTGCCTGCCACCTAGCGGGAGGCGGGGAGCAGTACTTC.

The V and J genes are TRBV7-8 and TRBJ2-7; 10 bases match TRBD1. CDR1 and CDR2 (germline): SGHVS, FQNEAQ. V gave up 4 bases and J gave up 3 bases; unmatched junction bases: 6. The CDR3 extends over 15 amino acids. CDR3 DNA: TGTGCCAGCAGCTCCGGACAGGGGGGGATCTACGAGCAGTACTTC. It yields the protein CASSSGQGGIYEQYF.

The chain has TRBV19 and TRBJ1-5, with 11 bases identical to TRBD1. The germline V gene encodes CDR1 LNHDA and CDR2 SQIVND (reference sequence). J gave up 6 bases and V 5 bases, and 9 bases lay outside the gene matches. The CDR3 covers 16 residues. The CDR3 sequence is CASSPRDRGSGQPQHF. The CDR3 coding sequence is TGTGCCAGTAGTCCCCGGGACAGGGGGAGCGGTCAGCCCCAGCATTTT.

The J gene is TRBJ2-5, the V gene TRBV9; 8 bases are shared with TRBD2. This CDR3 region has 17 residues. Per germline, CDR1 SGDLS and CDR2 YYNGEE. The ends lost 0 bases at V and 4 bases at J; junction bases unmatched: 11. CDR3 in DNA: TGTGCCAGCAGCGTAGTGCCAATAGCGGGGAAGGGAGAGACCCAGTACTTC. Amino acids: CASSVVPIAGKGETQYF. Variable domain in full (rest from reference TRBV9 and TRBJ2-5): DSGVTQTPKHLITATGQRVTLRCSPRSGDLSVYWYQQSLDQGLQFLIQYYNGEERAKGNILERFSAQQFPDLHSELNLSSLELGDSALYFCASSVVPIAGKGETQYFGPGTRLLVL.

The rearrangement uses TRBV5-4 and TRBJ1-1, with 7 bases identical to TRBD1. CDR3 length: 14 amino acids. V trimming: 1 base; J trimming: 2 bases; junction bases outside the gene matches: 2. Germline assignment: CDR1 SGHNT and CDR2 YYREEE (reference sequence). The CDR3 loop is CASSLNRGNTEAFF. CDR3 bases: TGTGCCAGCAGCTTGAACAGGGGAAACACTGAAGCTTTCTTT.

A word on this clone: One end of the junction is discordant with germline, which a read error may explain. The chain employs TRBV7-7 and TRBJ2-5; TRBD2 matches 7 bases. CDR3 length: 16 residues. The germline gives CDR1 SSHAT, CDR2 FNYEAQ (reference sequence). CDR3 DNA sequence: TGTGCTAGCAGCTTATCATTGGGACTACCTGGGGAGACCCAGTACTTC. This encodes CASSLSLGLPGETQYF.

This clone was seen once. The chain employs TRBV12-5 and TRBJ2-7; D not certain. The CDR3 contains 11 residues. Trimming took 3 bases from V and 4 from J, leaving 4 bases between them. Germline V gives CDR1 LGHNT, CDR2 FRNRAP. Here the CDR3 DNA reads TGTGCTAGTGGTTTCGGGTACGAGCAGTACTTC. Protein sequence: CASGFGYEQYF. Full variable domain (remainder filled in from reference TRBV12-5 and TRBJ2-7): DARVTQTPRHKVTEMGQEVTMRCQPILGHNTVFWYRQTMMQGLELLAYFRNRAPLDDSGMPKDRFSAEMPDATLATLKIQPSEPRDSAVYFCASGFGYEQYFGPGTRLTVT.

This chain uses TRBV28 with TRBJ2-7; 8 bases match TRBD1. CDR1 is MDHEN and CDR2 is SYDVKM in the germline V gene. The length of the CDR3 is 15 residues. The J segment lost 5 bases and the V segment lost 5 bases, leaving 11 bases of the junction unmatched. The CDR3 nucleotides read TGTGCCAGCAGTCAGCCCGGACAGGGTTTGGACGAGCAGTACTTC. This gives the protein CASSQPGQGLDEQYF.